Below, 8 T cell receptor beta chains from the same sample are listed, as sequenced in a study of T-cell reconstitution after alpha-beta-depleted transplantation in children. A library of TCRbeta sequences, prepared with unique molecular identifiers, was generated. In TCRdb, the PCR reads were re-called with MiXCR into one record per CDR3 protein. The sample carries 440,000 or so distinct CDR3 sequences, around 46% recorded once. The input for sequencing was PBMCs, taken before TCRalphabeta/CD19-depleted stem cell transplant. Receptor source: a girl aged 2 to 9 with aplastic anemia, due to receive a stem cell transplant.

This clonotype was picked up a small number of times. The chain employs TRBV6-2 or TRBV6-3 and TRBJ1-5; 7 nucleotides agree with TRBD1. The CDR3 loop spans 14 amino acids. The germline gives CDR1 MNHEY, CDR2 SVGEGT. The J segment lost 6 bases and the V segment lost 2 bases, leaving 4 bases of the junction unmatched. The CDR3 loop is CASSYTRGGQPQHF. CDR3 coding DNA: TGTGCCAGCAGTTACACCAGGGGGGGTCAGCCCCAGCATTTT.

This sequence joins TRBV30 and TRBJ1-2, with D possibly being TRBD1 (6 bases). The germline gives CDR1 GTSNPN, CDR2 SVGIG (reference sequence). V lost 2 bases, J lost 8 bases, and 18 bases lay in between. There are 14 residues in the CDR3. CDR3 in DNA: TGTGCCTGGAGTTCCACGGGGGGGGCTCAGGGCTACACCTTC. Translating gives CAWSSTGGAQGYTF. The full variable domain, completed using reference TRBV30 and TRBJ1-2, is SQTIHQWPATLVQPVGSPLSLECTVEGTSNPNLYWYRQAAGRGLQLLFYSVGIGQISSEVPQNLSASRPQDRQFILSSKKLLLSDSGFYLCAWSSTGGAQGYTFGSGTRLTVV.

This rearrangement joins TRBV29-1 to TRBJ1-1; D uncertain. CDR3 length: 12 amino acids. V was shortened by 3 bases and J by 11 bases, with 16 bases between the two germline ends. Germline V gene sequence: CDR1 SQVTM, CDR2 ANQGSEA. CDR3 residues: CSVDPTRQGAFF. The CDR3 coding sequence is TGCAGCGTTGACCCCACCCGACAAGGCGCTTTCTTT. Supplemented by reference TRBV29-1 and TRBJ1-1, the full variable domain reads SAVISQKPSRDICQRGTSLTIQCQVDSQVTMMFWYRQQPGQSLTLIATANQGSEATYESGFVIDKFPISRPNLTFSTLTVSNMSPEDSSIYLCSVDPTRQGAFFGQGTRLTVV.

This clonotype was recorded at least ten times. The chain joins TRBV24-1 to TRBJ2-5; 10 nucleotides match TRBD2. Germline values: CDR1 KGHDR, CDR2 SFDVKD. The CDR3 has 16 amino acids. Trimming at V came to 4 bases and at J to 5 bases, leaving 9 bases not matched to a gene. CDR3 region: CATSDLRLAGDETQYF. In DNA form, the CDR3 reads TGTGCCACCAGTGACCTGAGGCTAGCGGGAGACGAGACCCAGTACTTC.

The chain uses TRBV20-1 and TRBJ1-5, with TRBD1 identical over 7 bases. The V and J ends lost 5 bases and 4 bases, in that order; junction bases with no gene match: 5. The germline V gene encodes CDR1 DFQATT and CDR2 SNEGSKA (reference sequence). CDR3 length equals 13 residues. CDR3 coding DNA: TGCAGTGCTTTAGGACAGGAAAATCAGCCCCAGCATTTT. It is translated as CSALGQENQPQHF.

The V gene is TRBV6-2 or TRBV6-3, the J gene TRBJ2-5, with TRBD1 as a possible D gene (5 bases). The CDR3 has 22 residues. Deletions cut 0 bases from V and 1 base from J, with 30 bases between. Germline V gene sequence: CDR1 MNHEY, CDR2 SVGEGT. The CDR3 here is CASSYSMASRPGPMTVQETQYF. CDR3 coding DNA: TGTGCCAGCAGTTACTCGATGGCTTCCCGACCTGGCCCAATGACAGTCCAAGAGACCCAGTACTTC.

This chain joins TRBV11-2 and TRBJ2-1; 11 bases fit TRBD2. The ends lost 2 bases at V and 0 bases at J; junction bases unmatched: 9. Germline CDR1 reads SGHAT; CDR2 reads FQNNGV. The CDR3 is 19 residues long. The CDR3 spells CASSLRLAGWSSSYNEQFF. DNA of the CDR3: TGTGCCAGCAGCTTAAGACTAGCGGGATGGTCAAGCTCCTACAATGAGCAGTTCTTC.

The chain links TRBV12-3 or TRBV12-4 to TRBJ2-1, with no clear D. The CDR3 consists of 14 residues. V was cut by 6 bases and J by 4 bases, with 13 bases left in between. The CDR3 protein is CASRPTRQYNEQFF. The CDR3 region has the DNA TGTGCCAGCAGACCTACCAGGCAGTACAATGAGCAGTTCTTC.